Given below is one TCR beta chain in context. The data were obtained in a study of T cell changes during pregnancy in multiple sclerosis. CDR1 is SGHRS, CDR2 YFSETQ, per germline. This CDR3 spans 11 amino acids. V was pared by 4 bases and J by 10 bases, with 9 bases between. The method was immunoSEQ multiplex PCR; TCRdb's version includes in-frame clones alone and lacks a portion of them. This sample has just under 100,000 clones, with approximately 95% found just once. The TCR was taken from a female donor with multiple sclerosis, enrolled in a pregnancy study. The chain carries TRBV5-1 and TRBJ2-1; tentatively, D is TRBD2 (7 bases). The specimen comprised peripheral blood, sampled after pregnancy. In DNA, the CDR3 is TGCGCCAGCAGCCCGGGGGGCGAGCAGTTCTTC. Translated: CASSPGGEQFF.